This record looks at one T cell receptor beta chain sequence and its context. This receptor's antigen is unknown. The library was made by the immunoSEQ multiplex PCR assay. A mixture of 60 forward primers for TCR Vbeta segments and 13 reverse primers for TCR Jbeta segments was used in the multiplex PCR. A multiplex PCR assay on genomic DNA amplified the CDR3 region of rearranged TCR beta genes. Amplified TCR beta libraries were sequenced as 87-base-pair reads on the Illumina HiSeq System. For the original study's pipeline: A later analysis counted approximately 74 million unique TCR beta chains across the 666 repertoires, and 9.5 million to 11 million of these chains were shared by at least two donors. Raw reads were error-corrected and collapsed into unique sequences by a nearest-neighbor algorithm in which closely related sequences were merged to remove PCR and sequencing errors. V, D and J gene segments were assigned by aligning CDR3 sequences to IMGT reference sequences. For a sequence to be retained, a match of at least six nucleotides to both a V gene segment and a J gene segment was required. A rearrangement was called productive if the CDR3 had no stop codons and remained in frame with V and J, and every other rearrangement was called non-productive. Following IMGT convention, CDR3 was defined as the stretch from the second conserved V-encoded cysteine to the conserved J-encoded phenylalanine. In an earlier analysis of more than 550 of the donors, sequences lacking an unambiguous match to a single V gene segment were excluded. In an earlier analysis of 587 of the donors, a V segment was called functional when productive rearrangements were above 56.7%, and segregating when the standard deviation between donors exceeded 5%. To diagnose cytomegalovirus status from the catalog of TCR beta chain sequences, a statistical classification framework was built. A later analysis assigned V and J genes by comparing TCR nucleotide sequences with IMGT/GENE-DB human TR gene sequences. In a later analysis, CDR3 sequences and most-parsimonious VDJ recombination scenarios were assigned using the TCRdist pipeline. A later analysis defined each TCR beta chain by its CDR3 amino acid sequence plus V-gene family, and excluded reads lacking a unique V-gene family. A later analysis removed nearly 600 highly shared, low-generation-probability nucleotide sequences to deal with suspected cross-contamination and a sequencing artifact. In a later analysis, a clonal expansion index for each public chain was calculated from normalized within-repertoire ranks of inferred template counts. Generation probabilities in a later analysis came from a VDJ recombination model fitted to out-of-frame rearrangements, and those results were checked against IGoR. Hypergeometric tests were used in a later analysis to score TCR-TCR, TCR-HLA and TCR-CMV co-occurrence, with a repertoire-size bias correction applied to the TCR pairs. To estimate false discovery rates, a later analysis permuted the HLA or CMV assignments 20 times. In a later analysis, co-occurring TCRs were grouped using DBSCAN, with TCRdist sequence similarity added in when clustering inside HLA-allele-positive subsets. Repertoires with fewer than 30,000 or more than 120,000 public chains, plus five repertoires with anomalous nucleotide sharing, were excluded from co-occurrence clustering. In TCRdb, the immuneACCESS table is reduced to in-frame sequences with V and J assigned. These tables do not hold every clone; where another copy was compared, an unresolved V gene accounts for under half, and the others remain unexplained. That table is the source of V, J and clone size, and D and trimming were worked out from the DNA. This sample's table contains 80,000 to 95,000 clones. Roughly 14% of the sample comes from the top ten.

This entry belongs to a study of cytomegalovirus exposure and HLA in healthy donors (TCRdb year 2017). In terms of the full investigation: An earlier analysis of a few hundred of the donors reported 250 to 300 Gb of sequence data and 95 million to 130 million unique TCR beta sequences obtained from approximately 180 million T cells. Roughly five DR-DQ haplotypes were handled as single units for association and clustering, since linkage in the cohort was strong. Typing coverage differed by locus: A, B, C, DRB1 and DQB1 were typed in about 620-640 donors, DQA1 in 500 to 550, DPA1 in around 580, and DPB1 in just under 490. Rather than using new phenotypic data, the later analysis identified candidate immune exposures from TCR beta sequences and from how often those sequences occurred across donors. Roughly 300 gigabases of sequencing data and 70 million to 100 million unique TCR sequences were included in an early release covering roughly 600 HLA-typed donors. To predict cytomegalovirus infection status, the study brought together high-throughput TCR immunosequencing, statistical association of individual TCRs with disease status, and machine learning. Class I and class II HLA loci were covered by the typing at four-digit resolution. A later genetic analysis used genome-wide SNP genotypes for about 65% of the 666 donors, treating that subset as a discovery cohort. In an earlier analysis of a few hundred of the donors, high-throughput TCR beta sequencing was used to judge whether each TCR beta V gene segment behaved as functional or pseudogenic. Every repertoire in the discovery cohort had been generated on one and the same sequencing platform. Using immunosequencing, the study profiled T cell repertoires from 640 or so subjects and related those repertoires to cytomegalovirus serostatus. The genetic ancestry cluster associated with self-reported Caucasian donors included about 84% of the approximately 400 genotyped donors. A separate validation cohort of over 95 different subjects was used in addition to the 666-subject first cohort. Among about 370 genotyped donors of the cohort, an average of around 250,000 unique TCR beta nucleotide sequences was sequenced per donor, of which about 19% were non-productive. Donor age, sex, ethnicity and CMV serostatus were compiled alongside the repertoire data. A later analysis re-examined previously published TCR beta repertoires from roughly 720 donors and added high-resolution HLA genotyping to investigate patterns of TCR occurrence. The study aimed to test whether cataloging public T cell receptors could reveal signatures of past pathogen exposure. What the work shows at the level of the full study, not this receptor alone: According to the authors, the approach could potentially be generalized to other disease states and immunological phenotypes. When HLA alleles, especially DR and DQ, strongly co-occurred, TCR associations were difficult to assign to individual alleles. Over 15 rarely observed V segments, including chromosome 9 orphons, were excluded from the earlier analysis of approximately 500 of the donors because counts were too low. A later genetic analysis reported fewer N-insertions in productive TCRs among donors in an Asian-associated ancestry cluster than the approximately 670-donor mean. A cluster of highly shared sequence variants was judged likely to represent a technical artifact of the sequencing pipeline. In this cohort, only TCR beta chains were sequenced, and detectable features were limited by the absence of alpha or paired-chain data. In a later analysis, HLA-associated TCR beta chains were found to be more clonally expanded and to have lower generation probabilities than equally common non-associated chains. The study gave a list of roughly 150 TCR beta chains associated with cytomegalovirus. In a later analysis, the rate of TCR association differed among HLA loci, with DRB1 alleles having the most associated TCRs and HLA-C alleles having the fewest. The presence/absence analyses assumed that sequencing depth was roughly uniform across donors, and that assumption may not be true. Three of the identified cytomegalovirus-associated TCR beta chains were confirmed in vitro to be specific for cytomegalovirus antigens. Because HLA typing was unavailable for some donors at each locus, only the typed subset was used in association tests. Specific HLA alleles were associated with roughly 17,000 TCR beta sequences at a false discovery rate of 0.05 in a later analysis. The classifier was reported to diagnose cytomegalovirus status with high specificity and sensitivity in both the original cohort and the validation cohort. According to a later analysis, parvovirus B19, influenza, CMV and Epstein-Barr virus appeared linked to several top co-occurrence clusters. A further reported finding was that TCR beta sequences accurately predicted the HLA-A and HLA-B alleles for most subjects in the first cohort. An association between a missense DCLRE1C variant and V-gene and J-gene trimming of TCR beta chains was found in a later genetic analysis and replicated in an independent cohort. Linkage disequilibrium might explain the correlated functional status among segregating V segments, but an unknown experimental factor could not be excluded. Immune exposure information for the cohort was limited to CMV serostatus. Broadly in line with IMGT annotations, most TCR beta V segments showed up in productive rearrangements about 87% or about 30% of the time in an earlier analysis of roughly 590 of the donors. Some IMGT-functional V segments, including TRBV6-2 and TRBV6-3, could not be distinguished by the 87-base-pair reads and were therefore excluded. Most TCR sequences were seen in very few donors, while some public TCRs were found in many individuals. A later analysis found that most CMV-associated TCR beta chains appeared HLA-restricted, with HLA associations seemingly driven largely by CMV exposure.

The CDR3 goes from the cysteine to the phenylalanine over 15 residues. Solely the CDR3 DNA is kept, with 45 bases framed from the first base. Taken from the germline V gene, the CDR1 and CDR2 loops are LGHNA and YSLEER. Trimming accounts for 7 bases at V and 1 base at J, while the number of junction bases matched to no gene is 5. The cohort comprised 550 to 700 healthy bone marrow donors. All cohort members were sampled while nominally healthy, although unrecorded immune exposures were likely present. The donor was CMV seropositive and belonged to the group of 250 to 300 seropositive cohort members. A peripheral blood sample was collected from each donor, and TCR beta sequencing was performed on peripheral blood mononuclear cells. Genomic DNA extraction from the blood cell samples was performed with the Qiagen DNeasy Blood Extraction Kit.

The sequencing sample was made of PBMCs. The source is a man aged 45 to 65 in good health and CMV-seropositive. The sequence links TRBV4-3 to TRBJ1-3; TRBD1 aligns with 9 central bases. The bases are TGCGCCAGCAAGGTTGACAGGGGGTCTGGAAACACCATATATTTT. Translated, it reads CASKVDRGSGNTIYF.